This T cell receptor beta chain emerged from a study of T cells after yellow fever vaccination (dated by TCRdb to the late 2010s). Regarding the research as a whole: Libraries from fractions with low cell numbers were prepared with the SMART-Seq v4 Ultra Low Input RNA kit. The cohort comprised two healthy male donors, one aged 18 to 30 and one aged 30 to 40 years. Bulk TCR alpha and beta repertoires were sequenced longitudinally to track T-cell clones before and after primary and booster YFV17D yellow fever vaccination. Blood samples were taken at several timepoints before and after primary and secondary immunization, and bulk PBMC replicates and cell subsets were isolated.

The CDR3 runs 16 amino acids, cysteine and phenylalanine included. The retained sequence is limited to the CDR3, 48 bases, with the frame set at the first base. The junction shows trimming of 1 base on V and 4 bases on J, plus 17 bases between the germline ends. The CDR1 and CDR2 encoded by the germline V gene (reference sequence) are DFQATT and SNEGSKA. Instrument used: Illumina NovaSeq 6000. TCR cDNA was synthesized by 5'RACE template switching, which introduced a universal primer site and unique molecular identifiers. Priming of cDNA synthesis was performed from both the TCR alpha and TCR beta constant segments. Two PCR steps were used to amplify libraries, with sample barcodes and sequencing adapters being added in the second step. Sequencing of libraries was performed on Illumina HiSeq 2500 (2x100 bp) or NovaSeq (2x150 bp). Per the source publication's procedure: MIGEC was used to demultiplex reads and collapse the reads into UMI consensus sequences, and MiXCR was used for V(D)J alignment. Vaccine-responding clonotypes were identified with edgeR using replicate PBMC samples, with FDR below 0.01 and a log2 fold change above 5 up to day 15 being required. CD4 or CD8 identity was assigned to each bulk clonotype according to whether the clonotype was present at higher abundance in the sequenced CD4 repertoire or the sequenced CD8 repertoire. Using fastp trimming at Q25 and MiXCR clonotype assembly, TCRdb reanalyzed the public sequencing data and kept in-frame beta chains. Identical CDR3 proteins give one entry, which carries the most common genes and DNA. The V and J calls come from TCRdb's annotation, not from the publication. For this sample there are over 300,000 distinct CDR3 sequences; roughly 4.3% appear just once. The ten top clones hold under 30% of the sample.

The treatment or condition tag for this specimen amounts to: live attenuated yellow fever vaccine strain. At every blood-draw timepoint, two biological replicates of bulk PBMCs were collected. A standard Ficoll-Paque protocol was used to isolate PBMCs from peripheral blood. RNA was extracted with TriZol from bulk PBMCs, CD4 and CD8 fractions, and dextramer-positive and dextramer-negative fractions. What the work shows at the level of the full study, not this receptor alone: Computational filtering was required because FACS-sorted repertoires could contain abundant contaminating clonotypes from the bulk population. The secondary T-cell response was weaker than the primary response but faster, peaking on day 5 instead of day 15. A small share of clonotypes occurred in both CD4 and CD8 compartments, likely arising from convergent recombination. Only a couple of donors were included in the study, so the extent to which the findings can be generalized is limited. Most clones expanded after primary vaccination were re-detected after the booster (96% of CD4 and around 88% of CD8), suggesting broad memory maintenance.

This clonotype has a handful of counts. The target of this receptor is not known. No quality values exist for individual bases; no much larger clone is one base distant. This clonotype was sampled from a man between 18 and 29 years old who received the YFV17D yellow fever vaccine. The sequence links TRBV20-1 to TRBJ2-1; a tentative D match to TRBD2 spans 7 bases. Sequenced here: PBMCs, sampled 5 days after the yellow fever booster vaccination. The bases are TGCAGTGCTAGAGGAATTGTGGCGGGGGCATACAATGAGCAGTTCTTC. Translated, it reads CSARGIVAGAYNEQFF.